The next 14 T cell receptor beta chains were all read from a single sample in a study of control samples from healthy donors and cancer patients. TCRdb's copy holds only in-frame clones and misses some; the assay was immunoSEQ multiplex PCR. Seen here are about 57,000 clones, 85% to 95% observed once, and the top ten hold 4%. What was sequenced was blood. The origin of the receptors is a man younger than 45 in good health.

The V call is TRBV10-3, the J call TRBJ1-3, with D maybe TRBD1 (6 bases). The V gene lost 3 bases and the J gene lost 9 bases, with 15 bases spanning the gap. The CDR3 spans 14 residues. From germline, CDR1 is ENHRY and CDR2 SYGVKD. DNA of the CDR3: TGTGCCATCAGTGAAAATCCAGGGGAGGGCACCATATATTTT. Its protein is CAISENPGEGTIYF.

The V gene is TRBV4-2, the J gene TRBJ2-5; weak D call: TRBD1 (6 bases). CDR1 and CDR2 from the germline V gene are LGHNA and YNFKEQ. V was clipped by 3 bases and J by 1 base, with 15 bases between them. This CDR3 has 16 amino acids. CDR3 region: CASSQGASQGQETQYF. In DNA form, the CDR3 reads TGTGCCAGCAGCCAGGGGGCGTCACAGGGCCAAGAGACCCAGTACTTC.

J is TRBJ2-7 and V is TRBV6-6; TRBD1 matches 7 bases. V gave up 6 bases and J gave up 3 bases; unmatched junction bases: 2. The CDR3 totals 12 residues. Germline V gene lookup returns CDR1 MNHNY and CDR2 SVGAGI (reference sequence). The CDR3 loop reads CASRRQGYEQYF. For the CDR3, the DNA is TGTGCCAGCAGGCGACAGGGCTACGAGCAGTACTTC.

Here the CDR3 DNA reads TGTGCCATCCGCGGGGGGGGAAGCTCCTACAATGAGCAGTTCTTC. Encoded protein: CAIRGGGSSYNEQFF. V gene TRBV27 combines with J gene TRBJ2-1; 9 bases align to TRBD2. The V and J ends lost 10 bases and 0 bases, in that order; junction bases with no gene match: 7. Germline V gene sequence: CDR1 MNHEY, CDR2 SMNVEV (reference sequence). The length of the CDR3 is 15 residues.

This clone occurred a few times. The rearrangement joins TRBV5-4 to TRBJ1-1; 8 bases match TRBD1. The ends lost 4 bases at V and 3 bases at J; junction bases unmatched: 11. The germline gives CDR1 SGHNT, CDR2 YYREEE (reference sequence). The CDR3 is 16 residues long. The DNA for the CDR3 is TGTGCCAGCAGCGAAGCCGGGACAGGTTTTTACACTGAAGCTTTCTTT. This codes for CASSEAGTGFYTEAFF.

The chain joins TRBV4-3 to TRBJ2-7, with D maybe TRBD2 (6 bases). The V gene's germline CDR1 is LGHNA and CDR2 YSLEER. The germline V and J ends were trimmed by 0 bases and 4 bases, with 10 bases remaining between them. The CDR3 length is 14 residues. CDR3 residues: CASSQDNGGYEQYF. CDR3 nucleotide sequence: TGCGCCAGCAGCCAAGATAACGGGGGATACGAGCAGTACTTC.

The CDR3 nucleotides are TGTGCCAGCACTATAAACAGGGGAGAAGAGAGCGGCTACACCTTC. Translated: CASTINRGEESGYTF. The chain carries TRBV6-6 and TRBJ1-2, with TRBD1 matching 7 bases. This CDR3 contains 15 residues. Germline V gives CDR1 MNHNY, CDR2 SVGAGI (reference sequence). The V and J ends lost 7 bases and 8 bases, in that order; junction bases with no gene match: 16.

The chain uses TRBV7-8 and TRBJ1-6; possible D gene TRBD1, 6 bases. Trimming cost V 8 bases and J 0 bases, with 26 bases left between them. The CDR3 covers 20 residues. Germline values: CDR1 SGHVS, CDR2 FQNEAQ. The CDR3 DNA sequence: TGTGCCAGCTACGAGGCAGGGGCAGCAATAGTTTTCTCCTATAATTCACCCCTCCACTTT. Its translation is CASYEAGAAIVFSYNSPLHF.

J is TRBJ1-4 and V is TRBV19; 8 bases map to TRBD1. Germline V CDR1 and CDR2: LNHDA, SQIVND (reference sequence). With V trimmed by 4 bases and J by 11 bases, 12 bases remained unmatched. This CDR3 is built from 15 residues. In nucleotides, the CDR3 is TGTGCCAGTAGTACCACAGGGGGAACACTAGAGAAACTGTTTTTT. It encodes CASSTTGGTLEKLFF.

The chain recombines TRBV14 with TRBJ1-2; 10 bases are shared with TRBD1. Losses at the gene ends were 4 bases for V and 4 bases for J; bases not matched to a gene: 18. The length of the CDR3 is 19 residues. The germline V gene encodes CDR1 SGHDN and CDR2 FVKESK. The CDR3, as DNA: TGTGCCAGCAGCCCCCCTCGCATGGACAGGGGGGTACTTGGCTATGGCTACACCTTC. Its protein is CASSPPRMDRGVLGYGYTF.

The chain links TRBV5-1 to TRBJ1-2; no clear D. The CDR3 extends over 16 amino acids. The V and J ends lost 0 bases and 5 bases respectively, with 17 bases between them. From germline, CDR1 is SGHRS and CDR2 YFSETQ. CDR3 bases: TGCGCCAGCAGCTTGGCGGAGGCGGGCGGAGTATATGGCTACACCTTC. It is translated as CASSLAEAGGVYGYTF.

The gene calls are TRBV20-1 and TRBJ2-7, with D unclear. Germline V gene sequence: CDR1 DFQATT, CDR2 SNEGSKA (reference sequence). This CDR3 is 10 amino acids long. Trimming shortened V by 5 bases and J by 5 bases, and 7 bases separated the two germline ends. CDR3 sequence reads: CSASYDEQYF. CDR3 bases: TGCAGTGCTTCTTATGACGAGCAGTACTTC.

This chain uses TRBV19 with TRBJ2-7; the D gene could be TRBD1 or TRBD2 (6 bases each). The V gene's germline CDR1 is LNHDA and CDR2 SQIVND (reference sequence). The CDR3 extends over 15 amino acids. V lost 4 bases to trimming and J lost 2 bases, with 15 bases between them. The CDR3 sequence: CASSTGTGGPYEQYF. DNA of the CDR3: TGTGCCAGTAGTACCGGGACCGGGGGCCCCTACGAGCAGTACTTC.

V gene TRBV6-4 combines with J gene TRBJ2-1; TRBD2 agrees at 12 bases. The ends lost 6 bases at V and 4 bases at J; junction bases unmatched: 4. CDR3 length equals 15 residues. Germline V gives CDR1 MRHNA, CDR2 SNTAGT. CDR3 loop: CASSAGTSGYNEQFF. The CDR3 nucleotides are TGTGCCAGCAGCGCCGGGACTAGCGGGTACAATGAGCAGTTCTTC.